These 5 T cell receptor beta chains share one sample of origin, sequenced in a study of response to subunit inactivated influenza vaccine. TCRdb fed the RT-PCR reads into MiXCR, producing one record per CDR3 protein. The sample includes fewer than 400,000 distinct CDR3 sequences, about a fifth of them seen just once. The sequenced sample was PBMCs from blood, obtained roughly 20 months after vaccination. All receptors derive from a man between 50 and 69 years old who received an inactivated influenza vaccine.

The V and J genes are TRBV12-3 or TRBV12-4 and TRBJ1-1; a possible D gene is TRBD1 (5 bases). CDR3 length: 15 residues. Trimming pared 5 bases from V and 4 bases from J, leaving 17 bases between. The CDR3, as DNA: TGTGCCAGCAGTCCTCCGGGACTCGGTGGCACTGAAGCTTTCTTT. It translates to CASSPPGLGGTEAFF.

This clonotype was seen more than once but under ten times. The V gene is TRBV2, the J gene TRBJ2-1, with D maybe TRBD2 (5 bases). The CDR3 runs to 15 residues. V dropped 7 bases and J dropped 0 bases, with 13 bases sitting between them. CDR1 SNHLY and CDR2 FYNNEI come from the germline V gene. CDR3 sequence reads: CASTGFQNSYNEQFF. DNA for the CDR3: TGTGCCAGCACGGGATTCCAGAACTCCTACAATGAGCAGTTCTTC.

The chain combines TRBV7-2 with TRBJ2-7, with 8 bases fitting TRBD1. In germline, CDR1 is SGHTA, CDR2 FQGNSA. V trimming: 5 bases; J trimming: 4 bases; junction bases outside the gene matches: 10. The CDR3 has 15 residues. The CDR3 DNA follows: TGTGCCAGCAGCATAATGACAGGGGCGGGGTACGAGCAGTACTTC. Its protein is CASSIMTGAGYEQYF.

V is TRBV4-3 and J is TRBJ1-2, with D possibly matching TRBD1 (5 bases). The CDR3 spans 16 residues. V gave up 0 bases and J gave up 8 bases, with 19 bases separating them. Germline loops: CDR1 LGHNA, CDR2 YSLEER. This CDR3 reads CASSQDWSGGIGGYTF. In nucleotides, the CDR3 is TGCGCCAGCAGCCAAGATTGGAGCGGGGGAATCGGGGGCTACACCTTC.

The chain has TRBV4-3 and TRBJ1-5, with 10 nucleotides matching TRBD1. The V gene's germline CDR1 is LGHNA and CDR2 YSLEER. Trimming took 1 base from V and 7 from J; bases not matched to a gene: 7. This CDR3 region has 16 residues. The CDR3 region has the DNA TGCGCCAGCAGCCAAGTTTTCGGGGACAGGGGACAGCCCCAGCATTTT. Translation: CASSQVFGDRGQPQHF.